This T cell receptor (beta chain) stems from a study of cytomegalovirus exposure and HLA in healthy donors. In the study overall: Tens of millions of unique TCRs from HLA-typed donors were held in an early data release.

Amplification used 60 Vbeta primers and 13 Jbeta primers. Only in-frame clones appear in the TCRdb table, and some are missing; sequencing was by immunoSEQ multiplex PCR. The repertoire holds about 87,000 clones, 7.6% seen once, with about 2.5% in the top ten. Regarding the study as a whole: It was only CMV serostatus that was available as immune exposure information. Most observed TCR sequences were rare, whereas some public TCRs were detected in many donors. A few of the chains that were CMV-associated were confirmed in vitro to be specific for CMV antigens.

The CDR3 is 18 residues long. V lost 1 base and J lost 5, with 23 bases in between. Germline V CDR1 and CDR2: MNHEY, SMNVEV (reference sequence). This clone was picked up a small number of times. Its antigen is currently unknown. The TCR originated in a man aged 45-60 years in good health and CMV-seronegative. Material for sequencing was PBMCs. The chain combines TRBV27 with TRBJ2-5, with a tentative D call TRBD1 (6 bases). In nucleotides, the CDR3 is TGTGCCAGCAGTTTATGGGGGCGCAGAGGACTCCCGGGGGAGACCCAGTACTTC. Translation: CASSLWGRRGLPGETQYF.